The present T cell receptor beta chain was sequenced within a study of cytomegalovirus exposure and HLA in healthy donors. Across the whole study: T cells numbering approximately 170 million yielded approximately 120 million unique TCR beta sequences in an earlier analysis. Some 85 million unique TCRs, all from HLA-typed donors, were included in an early release of the data. Findings and limits, study-wide: Equally common other TCR beta chains were less clonally expanded than HLA-associated ones, a later analysis found.

The primer mix had 60 Vbeta and 13 Jbeta primers. Only in-frame clones appear in the TCRdb table, and some are missing; sequencing was by immunoSEQ multiplex PCR. Among more than 130,000 clones listed, approximately 73% were seen once. Points on this clone: Its target is unknown.

The receptor comes from a human donor in good health. Sequencing was done on a sample of PBMCs.

In DNA, the CDR3 is TGTGCCAGCAGGGCAGGGGGCCTTCTCTCTGGGGCCAACGTCCTGACTTTC. Encoded protein: CASRAGGLLSGANVLTF. The genes are TRBV2 and TRBJ2-6, with TRBD1 matching 8 bases. Germline CDR1 reads SNHLY; CDR2 reads FYNNEI. With 6 bases clipped from V and 0 bases from J, the junction kept 7 bases outside the gene matches. This CDR3 has 17 residues.